The rows below give T cell receptor beta chains drawn from one sample of a study of T-cell reconstitution after alpha-beta-depleted transplantation in children. TCRdb re-called the PCR reads through MiXCR, storing one row per CDR3 protein. This sample has more than 200,000 distinct CDR3 sequences; 20% to 30% occur once, and the top ten carry more than 2%. Specimen: PBMCs, collected before TCRalphabeta/CD19-depleted stem cell transplant. These receptors all stem from a girl under 10 years old with Fanconi anemia, due to receive a stem cell transplant. The CDR3 runs from the conserved cysteine through the conserved F or W. D genes are given only for firm matches. Rows may omit the clone size; those that give it use once, few, many or a size class.

TRBJ2-5	TRBD2	-	TRBV14	CASSHKIAGGYFMQETQYF	TGTGCCAGCAGCCACAAGATAGCGGGGGGCTATTTTATGCAAGAGACCCAGTACTTC
TRBJ1-1	-	few	TRBV28	CASSLPTTVNTEAFF	TGTGCCAGCAGTCTACCAACCACAGTGAACACTGAAGCTTTCTTT
TRBJ2-6	-	many	TRBV20-1	CSAGGIPGEGPGANVLTF	TGCAGTGCTGGAGGTATCCCGGGAGAAGGACCTGGGGCCAACGTCCTGACTTTC
TRBJ2-5	-	many	TRBV12-3/TRBV12-4	CASGRETQYF	TGTGCCTCTGGGAGGGAGACCCAGTACTTC
TRBJ2-3	-	many	TRBV20-1	CRVERVDTDTQYF	TGCAGGGTCGAGCGCGTAGACACAGATACGCAGTATTTT
TRBJ2-1	-	-	TRBV7-3	CASSLSEPGKQFF	TGTGCCAGCAGCTTAAGCGAACCGGGAAAGCAGTTCTTC
TRBJ2-3	-	-	TRBV20-1	CSASWGYREWDTQYF	TGCAGTGCTAGTTGGGGTTATCGGGAGTGGGATACGCAGTATTTT
TRBJ2-7	-	-	TRBV6-5	CASSYHYGSSYEQYF	TGTGCCAGCAGTTACCACTACGGCAGCTCCTACGAGCAGTACTTC
TRBJ1-1	-	-	TRBV6-5	CASSYSIANTEAFF	TGTGCCAGCAGTTACTCGATAGCGAACACTGAAGCTTTCTTT
TRBJ2-2	TRBD1	many	TRBV12-3/TRBV12-4	CASRFATGQWNTGELFF	TGTGCCAGCAGATTTGCCACGGGACAGTGGAACACCGGGGAGCTGTTTTTT
TRBJ2-2	-	-	TRBV7-2	CASSPRRARTGELFF	TGTGCCAGCAGCCCACGGCGCGCGCGCACCGGGGAGCTGTTTTTT
TRBJ2-5	-	many	TRBV12-3/TRBV12-4	CASSLSGQETQYF	TGTGCCAGCAGTTTATCAGGGCAAGAGACCCAGTACTTC
TRBJ2-1	-	-	TRBV28	CASRLARPPAGEQFF	TGTGCCAGCAGGTTGGCCAGGCCCCCTGCGGGTGAGCAGTTCTTC
TRBJ1-1	TRBD1	-	TRBV20-1	CSASDRGRLTEAFF	TGCAGTGCTAGTGACAGGGGGCGGTTGACTGAAGCTTTCTTT
TRBJ2-7	-	many	TRBV29-1	CSVAVQPYEQYF	TGCAGCGTTGCTGTCCAGCCCTACGAGCAGTACTTC
TRBJ2-5	TRBD2	many	TRBV20-1	CSAGLAGGREETQYF	TGCAGTGCAGGACTAGCGGGTGGGAGAGAAGAGACCCAGTACTTC
TRBJ1-5	-	few	TRBV12-3/TRBV12-4	CASSLRTAGQPQHF	TGTGCCAGCAGTTTAAGGACAGCCGGTCAGCCCCAGCATTTT
TRBJ2-1	TRBD2	-	TRBV6-1	CASSASGREEYGELFF	TGTGCCAGCAGTGCTAGCGGGAGAGAAGAGTATGGTGAGCTGTTCTTC
TRBJ1-1	-	-	TRBV6-2/TRBV6-3	CASSRAGKYREAFF	TGTGCCAGCAGTAGGGCAGGGAAATACCGCGAAGCTTTCTTT
TRBJ2-1	TRBD1	few	TRBV10-2	CASRPGTGLLNEQFF	TGCGCCAGCAGACCTGGGACAGGGTTGCTCAATGAGCAGTTCTTC
TRBJ2-2	-	many	TRBV5-1	CASSGGPLAGELFF	TGCGCCAGCAGTGGCGGACCTCTGGCCGGGGAGCTGTTTTTT